The T cell receptor (beta chain) under discussion was sequenced for a study of blood T cells in healthy people across ages. In terms of origin and age, donors were healthy Caucasian individuals from Russia aged roughly 6 to 95. The authors extracted at least 6 micrograms of total RNA per sample. There are 12 residues in the CDR3. The V and J ends lost 4 bases and 7 bases respectively, with 14 bases between them. From germline, CDR1 is SQVTM and CDR2 ANQGSEA. With a J-beta primer mix and a sample-barcoded 5' primer, a second PCR ran about 7 to 11 cycles. TCRdb re-derived calls from the 5' RACE reads in MiXCR, one entry per CDR3 protein. The sample has around 940,000 distinct CDR3 sequences; roughly half are singletons.

The sequenced sample was blood. This chain uses TRBV29-1 with TRBJ2-7; D is unclear. The TCR originated in a woman aged 60-70 years in good health. CDR3 nucleotide sequence: TGCAGCGTTGGAAGTCGGACGGCGGAGCAGTACTTC. Residues: CSVGSRTAEQYF.